Listed below are T cell receptor beta chains from one sample, sequenced in a study of PD-L1 blockade in urothelial cancer. Data came from immunoSEQ multiplex PCR; TCRdb stores just in-frame clones and leaves some out. This table has tens of thousands of clones, approximately 86% appearing once. The sequenced sample was PBMCs, obtained around atezolizumab (anti-PD-L1) treatment. The receptors stem from a man between 60 and 70 years old with urothelial cancer. CDR3s include the opening cysteine and the closing phenylalanine or tryptophan. A D gene is named only where the DNA matches it firmly. Part of the rows lack a size; the others show once, few, many or a class for expanded clones.

size: -
D: -
V: TRBV5-4
J: TRBJ1-2
CDR3: CASSLVSSNYGYTF
DNA: TGTGCCAGCAGCTTGGTCAGTTCTAACTATGGCTACACCTTC

size: -
D: -
V: TRBV6-5
J: TRBJ2-7
CDR3: CASSYNRFGEQYF
DNA: TGTGCCAGCAGTTACAACAGGTTTGGGGAGCAGTACTTC

size: -
D: -
V: TRBV15
J: TRBJ1-1
CDR3: CATSMANTEAFF
DNA: TGTGCCACCAGCATGGCGAACACTGAAGCTTTCTTT

size: -
D: -
V: TRBV5-8
J: TRBJ1-3
CDR3: CASSFEYSGNTIYF
DNA: TGTGCCAGCAGCTTCGAGTACTCTGGAAACACCATATATTTT

size: -
D: -
V: TRBV5-6
J: TRBJ2-7
CDR3: CASALYRDHEQYF
DNA: TGTGCCAGCGCCCTATACAGGGACCACGAGCAGTACTTC

size: -
D: -
V: TRBV11-2
J: TRBJ2-5
CDR3: CASSLDRGFSYF
DNA: TGTGCCAGCAGCTTAGATCGCGGATTTTCGTACTTC

size: -
D: -
V: TRBV5-1
J: TRBJ1-5
CDR3: CASSLFWTNNQPQHF
DNA: TGCGCCAGCAGCTTGTTCTGGACAAACAATCAGCCCCAGCATTTT

size: -
D: -
V: TRBV6-5
J: TRBJ1-1
CDR3: CASSYSGGNTEAFF
DNA: TGTGCCAGCAGTTACTCAGGGGGGAACACTGAAGCTTTCTTT

size: -
D: TRBD1
V: TRBV6-1
J: TRBJ2-3
CDR3: CASEDRGVTDTQYF
DNA: TGTGCCAGCGAGGACAGGGGGGTCACAGATACGCAGTATTTT

size: -
D: -
V: TRBV11-2
J: TRBJ2-7
CDR3: CASSLDAERGKEQYF
DNA: TGTGCCAGCAGCTTAGATGCTGAAAGGGGCAAAGAGCAGTACTTC

size: -
D: TRBD2
V: TRBV5-6
J: TRBJ2-5
CDR3: CASSLLAGGTQETQYF
DNA: TGTGCCAGCAGCTTACTAGCGGGGGGTACCCAAGAGACCCAGTACTTC

size: once
D: TRBD2
V: TRBV10-3
J: TRBJ2-3
CDR3: CAIAVGSGGRTDTQYF
DNA: TGTGCCATCGCCGTTGGTAGCGGGGGGCGCACAGATACGCAGTATTTT

size: -
D: TRBD1
V: TRBV2
J: TRBJ2-5
CDR3: CASRARQGEETQYF
DNA: TGTGCCAGCAGGGCAAGACAGGGGGAAGAGACCCAGTACTTC

size: -
D: TRBD2
V: TRBV7-2
J: TRBJ2-1
CDR3: CASSSVGAGVRDEQFF
DNA: TGTGCCAGCAGCTCCGTCGGGGCGGGGGTTCGGGATGAGCAGTTCTTC

size: -
D: -
V: TRBV30
J: TRBJ1-6
CDR3: CAWSSRLSSYNSPLHF
DNA: TGTGCCTGGAGTTCCCGACTGAGCTCCTATAATTCACCCCTCCACTTT

size: few
D: TRBD1
V: TRBV5-5
J: TRBJ2-2
CDR3: CASSSRDRGRTGELFF
DNA: TGTGCCAGCAGTTCACGGGACAGGGGGCGTACCGGGGAGCTGTTTTTT

size: -
D: -
V: TRBV11-2
J: TRBJ2-1
CDR3: CASSLVVRTYNEQFF
DNA: TGTGCCAGCAGCTTAGTGGTGAGGACCTACAATGAGCAGTTCTTC

size: -
D: -
V: TRBV12-2
J: TRBJ1-5
CDR3: CASRGGQGRPWPQHF
DNA: TGTGCAAGTCGAGGGGGTCAGGGGCGCCCTTGGCCCCAGCATTTT

size: -
D: -
V: TRBV7-2
J: TRBJ1-1
CDR3: CASSLRGGEAFF
DNA: TGTGCCAGCAGCTTAAGGGGTGGTGAAGCTTTCTTT

size: -
D: TRBD2
V: TRBV5-4
J: TRBJ2-3
CDR3: CASSFLGGGDTQYF
DNA: TGTGCCAGCAGCTTTTTAGGCGGGGGGGATACGCAGTATTTT

size: -
D: -
V: TRBV11-2
J: TRBJ2-1
CDR3: CASSVTSALYNEQFF
DNA: TGTGCCAGCAGCGTAACTAGTGCTCTCTACAATGAGCAGTTCTTC

size: -
D: TRBD2
V: TRBV19
J: TRBJ2-1
CDR3: CASHKGTSGSSSYNEQFF
DNA: TGTGCCAGTCACAAGGGGACTAGCGGGTCGAGCTCCTACAATGAGCAGTTCTTC

size: -
D: TRBD2
V: TRBV20-1
J: TRBJ2-5
CDR3: CSALAEETQYF
DNA: TGCAGTGCACTAGCGGAAGAGACCCAGTACTTC

size: -
D: TRBD2
V: TRBV2
J: TRBJ2-5
CDR3: CASSEEGEGSETQYF
DNA: TGTGCCAGCAGTGAAGAAGGGGAGGGCTCGGAGACCCAGTACTTC